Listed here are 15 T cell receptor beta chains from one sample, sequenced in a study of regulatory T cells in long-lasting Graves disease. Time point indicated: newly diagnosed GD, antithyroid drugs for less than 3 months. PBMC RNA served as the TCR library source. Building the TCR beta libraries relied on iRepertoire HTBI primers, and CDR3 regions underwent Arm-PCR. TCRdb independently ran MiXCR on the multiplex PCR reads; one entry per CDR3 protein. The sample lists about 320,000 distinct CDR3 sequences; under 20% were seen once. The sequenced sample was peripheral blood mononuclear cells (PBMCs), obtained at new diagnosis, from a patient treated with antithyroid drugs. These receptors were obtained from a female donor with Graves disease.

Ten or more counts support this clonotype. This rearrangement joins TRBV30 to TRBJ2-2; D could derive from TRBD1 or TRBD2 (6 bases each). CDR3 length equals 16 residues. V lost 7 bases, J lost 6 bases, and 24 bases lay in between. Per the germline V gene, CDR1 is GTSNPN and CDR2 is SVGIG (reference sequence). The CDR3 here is CAFTLWGATKAGELFF. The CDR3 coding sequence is TGTGCCTTCACTCTATGGGGGGCCACCAAGGCCGGGGAGCTGTTTTTT. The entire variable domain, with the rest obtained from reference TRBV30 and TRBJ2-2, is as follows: SQTIHQWPATLVQPVGSPLSLECTVEGTSNPNLYWYRQAAGRGLQLLFYSVGIGQISSEVPQNLSASRPQDRQFILSSKKLLLSDSGFYLCAFTLWGATKAGELFFGEGSRLTVL.

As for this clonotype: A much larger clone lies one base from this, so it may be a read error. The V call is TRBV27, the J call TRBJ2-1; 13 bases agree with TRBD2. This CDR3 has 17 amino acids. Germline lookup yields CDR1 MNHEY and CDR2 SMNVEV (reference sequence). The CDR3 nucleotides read TGTGCCAGCAGTTGGGGACTAGCGGGACCGTCCTACAATGAGCAGTCCTTC. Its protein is CASSWGLAGPSYNEQSF.

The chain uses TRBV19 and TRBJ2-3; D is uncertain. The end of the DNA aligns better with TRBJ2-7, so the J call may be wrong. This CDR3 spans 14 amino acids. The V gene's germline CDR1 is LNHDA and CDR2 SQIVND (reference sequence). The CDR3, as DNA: TGTGCCAGTAGTGTAGCTCCGGGCCCCTACGAGCAGTACTTC. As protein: CASSVAPGPYEQYF.

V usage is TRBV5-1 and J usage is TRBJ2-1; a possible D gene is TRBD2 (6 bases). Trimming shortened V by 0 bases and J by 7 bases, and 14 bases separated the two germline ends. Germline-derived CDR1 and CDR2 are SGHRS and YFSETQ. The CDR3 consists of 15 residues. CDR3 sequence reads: CASSLVLAQANEQFF. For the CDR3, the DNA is TGCGCCAGCAGCTTGGTTCTAGCGCAAGCTAATGAGCAGTTCTTC.

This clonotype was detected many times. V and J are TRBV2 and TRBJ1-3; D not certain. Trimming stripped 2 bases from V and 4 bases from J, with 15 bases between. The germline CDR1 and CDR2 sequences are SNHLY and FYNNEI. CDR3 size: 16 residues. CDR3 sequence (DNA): TGTGCCAGCAGTGAAAATTTGGTAGGGATCGGAAACACCATATATTTT. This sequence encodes CASSENLVGIGNTIYF. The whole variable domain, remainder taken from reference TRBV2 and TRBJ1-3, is EPEVTQTPSHQVTQMGQEVILRCVPISNHLYFYWYRQILGQKVEFLVSFYNNEISEKSEIFDDQFSVERPDGSNFTLKIRSTKLEDSAMYFCASSENLVGIGNTIYFGEGSWLTVV.

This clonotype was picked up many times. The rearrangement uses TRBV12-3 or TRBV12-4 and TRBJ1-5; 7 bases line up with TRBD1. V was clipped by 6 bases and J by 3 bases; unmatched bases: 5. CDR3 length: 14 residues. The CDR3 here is CASRPGTDNQPQHF. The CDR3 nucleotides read TGTGCCAGCAGACCCGGGACAGACAATCAGCCCCAGCATTTT.

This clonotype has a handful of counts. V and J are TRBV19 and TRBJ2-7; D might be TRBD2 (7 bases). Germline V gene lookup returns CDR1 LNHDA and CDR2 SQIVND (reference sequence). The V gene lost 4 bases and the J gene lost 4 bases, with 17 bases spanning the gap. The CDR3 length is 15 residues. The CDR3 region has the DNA TGTGCCAGTAGTAGTGCGGAGGGGGGGATGTACGAGCAGTACTTC. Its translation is CASSSAEGGMYEQYF.

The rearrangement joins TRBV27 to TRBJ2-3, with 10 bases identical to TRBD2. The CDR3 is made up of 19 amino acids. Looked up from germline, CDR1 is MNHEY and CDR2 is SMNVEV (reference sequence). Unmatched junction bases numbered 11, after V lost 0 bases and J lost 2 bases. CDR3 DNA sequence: TGTGCCAGCAGTTTATCTTCCCCTAGCGGGAGCCGAACCACAGATACGCAGTATTTT. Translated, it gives CASSLSSPSGSRTTDTQYF.

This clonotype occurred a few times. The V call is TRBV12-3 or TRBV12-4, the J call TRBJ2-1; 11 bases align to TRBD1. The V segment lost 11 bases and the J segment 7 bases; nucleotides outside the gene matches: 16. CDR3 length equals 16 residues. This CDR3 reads CAGTTTRDRGTNEQFF. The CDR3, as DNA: TGTGCCGGCACCACAACCCGGGACAGGGGGACTAATGAGCAGTTCTTC.

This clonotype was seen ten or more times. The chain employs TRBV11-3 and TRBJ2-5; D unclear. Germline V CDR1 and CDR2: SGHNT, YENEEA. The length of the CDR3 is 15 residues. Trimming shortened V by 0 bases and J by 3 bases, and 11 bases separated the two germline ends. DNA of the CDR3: TGTGCCAGCAGCTTAGATGGCCAAAAAAAAGAGACCCAGTACTTC. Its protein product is CASSLDGQKKETQYF.

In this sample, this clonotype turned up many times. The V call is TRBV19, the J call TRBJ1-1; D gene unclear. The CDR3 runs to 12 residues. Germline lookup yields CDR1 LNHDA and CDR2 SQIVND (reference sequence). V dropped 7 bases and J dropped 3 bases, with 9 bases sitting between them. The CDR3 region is CASTQRDTEAFF. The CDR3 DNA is TGTGCCAGTACCCAGAGGGACACTGAAGCTTTCTTT.

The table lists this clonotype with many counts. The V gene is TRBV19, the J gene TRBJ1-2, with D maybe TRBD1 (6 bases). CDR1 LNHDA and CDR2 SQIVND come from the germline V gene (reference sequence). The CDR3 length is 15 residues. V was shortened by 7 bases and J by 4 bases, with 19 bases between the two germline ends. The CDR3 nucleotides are TGTGCCAGTACCACGTCGCGGGGGCGAGGCTATGGCTACACCTTC. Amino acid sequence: CASTTSRGRGYGYTF.

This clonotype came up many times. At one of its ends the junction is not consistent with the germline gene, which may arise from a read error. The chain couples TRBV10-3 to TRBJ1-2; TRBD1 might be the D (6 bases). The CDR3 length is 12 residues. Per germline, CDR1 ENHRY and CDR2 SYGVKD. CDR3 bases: TGTGCCATCATGGACAGTAGGTCTCCTATCGCCTTC. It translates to CAIMDSRSPIAF.

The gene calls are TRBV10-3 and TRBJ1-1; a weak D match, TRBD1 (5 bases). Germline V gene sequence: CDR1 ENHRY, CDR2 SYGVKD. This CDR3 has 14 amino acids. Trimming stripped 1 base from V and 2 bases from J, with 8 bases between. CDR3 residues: CAISELGDNTEAFF. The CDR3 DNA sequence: TGTGCCATCAGTGAGTTGGGGGATAACACTGAAGCTTTCTTT.

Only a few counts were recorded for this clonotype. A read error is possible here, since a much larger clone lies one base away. CDR3 nucleotides: TGTGCCAGCAGCACCCGGCCCACCCAAGAGACCCAGTACTTC. Protein: CASSTRPTQETQYF. J is TRBJ2-5 and V is TRBV12-3 or TRBV12-4; no clear D. V was shortened by 6 bases and J by 1 base, with 12 bases between the two germline ends. CDR3 size: 14 residues.